These 12 T cell receptor beta chains originate from one sample sequenced in a study of Ad26.COV2.S vaccination and SARS-CoV-2 variants. Indicated treatment: about 20 received Ad26.COV2.S at low or high dose, single or two shots; 5 received placebo; per-sample allocation not given. On day 63 after the first injection, vaccine and placebo recipients gave samples. Profiled with immunoSEQ multiplex PCR; TCRdb holds only in-frame clones, not every one. The profile covers 300,000 to 350,000 clones, with about nine tenths appearing a single time and 4.5% to 5.5% taken by the ten largest. Sequenced here: peripheral blood, sampled in a trial of Ad26.COV2.S vaccine versus placebo. The receptors here all came from a person aged 18-60 years who received the Ad26.COV2.S COVID-19 vaccine or a placebo.

The CDR3: CASSQDGLSLGNEQFF. The DNA of the CDR3 is TGCGCCAGCAGCCAAGATGGGTTGTCGTTGGGCAATGAGCAGTTCTTC. This chain joins TRBV4-3 and TRBJ2-1; D unresolved. CDR1 is LGHNA and CDR2 is YSLEER in the germline V gene. Deletions cut 0 bases from V and 6 bases from J, with 15 bases between. This CDR3 contains 16 residues.

The chain employs TRBV9 and TRBJ2-4; TRBD2 matches at 9 bases. This CDR3 has 16 amino acids. Germline V gene lookup returns CDR1 SGDLS and CDR2 YYNGEE. J lost 8 bases, V lost 4 bases, and 13 bases had no gene match. The DNA of the CDR3 is TGTGCCAGCAGCTTACTAGCGGGCCACGATGGGGACATTCAGTACTTC. This translates into CASSLLAGHDGDIQYF.

The rearrangement uses TRBV29-1 and TRBJ2-1; 10 bases are a match to TRBD2. The germline V gene has CDR1 SQVTM and CDR2 ANQGSEA. With 2 bases clipped from V and 6 bases from J, the junction kept 7 bases outside the gene matches. The CDR3 extends over 15 amino acids. For the CDR3, the DNA is TGCAGCGTTGAATTTGGGACTAGCGTCAGCAATGAGCAGTTCTTC. Its protein is CSVEFGTSVSNEQFF.

The CDR3 region has the DNA TGTGCCAGCAGTTTAGCGGGAGGGCCTGCCTACGAGCAGTACGTC. Its translation is CASSLAGGPAYEQYV. The genes are TRBV6-5 and TRBJ2-7; TRBD2 aligns across 11 bases. Germline values: CDR1 MNHEY, CDR2 SVGAGI. With 4 bases clipped from V and 2 bases from J, the junction kept 4 bases outside the gene matches. The CDR3 runs to 15 residues.

The chain recombines TRBV25-1 with TRBJ1-3; a possible D gene is TRBD1 (6 bases). Germline V gene data show CDR1 as MGHDK and CDR2 as SYGVNS. There are 16 residues in the CDR3. Deletions cut 8 bases from V and 4 bases from J, with 21 bases between. In DNA form, the CDR3 reads TGTGCCAGCGGGTCGAACCGGCAGGGGTCAGGAAACACCATATATTTT. Translated: CASGSNRQGSGNTIYF.

This sequence joins TRBV19 and TRBJ1-5; 9 positions agree with TRBD1. Germline V CDR1 and CDR2: LNHDA, SQIVND (reference sequence). CDR3 length equals 15 residues. V shed 7 bases and J 7 bases; nucleotides not matched to a gene: 11. In DNA form, the CDR3 reads TGTGCCAGTAACCCCGGGACAGGGATCGGACAGCCCCAGCATTTT. Residues: CASNPGTGIGQPQHF.

A single count supports this clone. The chain is built from TRBV15 and TRBJ2-1, with 12 bases identical to TRBD2. This CDR3 is built from 14 residues. The V and J ends lost 5 bases and 6 bases, in that order; junction bases with no gene match: 2. Germline CDR1 LNHNV, CDR2 YYDKDF (reference sequence). DNA of the CDR3: TGTGCCACCAGCGGGACTAGCGGGCTCAATGAGCAGTTCTTC. It encodes CATSGTSGLNEQFF.

This clone appeared once. This chain uses TRBV4-2 with TRBJ2-5, with a possible D match to TRBD1 (5 bases). Germline values: CDR1 LGHNA, CDR2 YNFKEQ. The V and J ends lost 6 bases and 4 bases respectively, with 15 bases between them. The CDR3 has 14 amino acids. CDR3 nucleotide sequence: TGTGCCAGCAGTCAGGGCACAGTTGGAGAGACCCAGTACTTC. This translates into CASSQGTVGETQYF.

The chain carries TRBV12-5 and TRBJ2-7; D might be TRBD1 (6 bases). Per the germline V gene, CDR1 is LGHNT and CDR2 is FRNRAP. The CDR3 consists of 13 residues. The V and J ends lost 7 bases and 1 base respectively, with 11 bases between them. The CDR3 DNA follows: TGTGCTAGTGCCCCGGACAGATCCTACGAGCAGTACTTC. This translates into CASAPDRSYEQYF.

In its sample, this clone was seen once. The chain recombines TRBV18 with TRBJ2-3; D not resolved. This CDR3 has 13 amino acids. V lost 4 bases and J 6 bases, leaving 11 bases between the germline ends. The germline gives CDR1 KGHSH, CDR2 LQKENI. The CDR3 reads CASSRLDTDTQYF. The CDR3 DNA reads as TGTGCCAGCTCACGCCTAGATACGGATACGCAGTATTTT.

The chain employs TRBV5-1 and TRBJ1-1; unclear D gene. Per germline, CDR1 SGHRS and CDR2 YFSETQ. The V and J ends lost 3 bases and 4 bases respectively, with 16 bases between them. The CDR3 totals 15 residues. The chain's CDR3 is CASSSSPGLITEAFF. The CDR3 nucleotides read TGCGCCAGCAGCTCCTCTCCGGGGTTGATCACTGAAGCTTTCTTT.

The V call is TRBV4-3, the J call TRBJ2-1, with no clear D. The germline gives CDR1 LGHNA, CDR2 YSLEER. The CDR3 is made up of 15 amino acids. V was trimmed by 0 bases and J by 4 bases, leaving 10 bases between them. This CDR3 is CASSQDYPTYNEQFF. The CDR3 coding sequence is TGCGCCAGCAGCCAAGATTACCCGACGTACAATGAGCAGTTCTTC.